The sequence of this T cell receptor (beta chain) was determined in a study of shared clonotypes between healthy human individuals. Samples underwent the assay at deep level. Only in-frame clones appear in the TCRdb table, and some are missing; sequencing was by immunoSEQ multiplex PCR. The table lists about 2 million clones, around 95% of them singletons. Germline-derived CDR1 and CDR2 are KGHSH and LQKENI. V was pared by 2 bases and J by 0 bases, with 11 bases between. This CDR3 contains 16 residues. The chain recombines TRBV18 with TRBJ1-3; no clear D gene. Sequenced: naive CD4+ T cells sorted from blood. Subset: CD45RA+ positively selected. This receptor was obtained from a young man in good health. CDR3 nucleotide sequence: TGTGCCAGCTCACCAGAAGACTCAGTCTCTGGAAACACCATATATTTT. Its translation: CASSPEDSVSGNTIYF.